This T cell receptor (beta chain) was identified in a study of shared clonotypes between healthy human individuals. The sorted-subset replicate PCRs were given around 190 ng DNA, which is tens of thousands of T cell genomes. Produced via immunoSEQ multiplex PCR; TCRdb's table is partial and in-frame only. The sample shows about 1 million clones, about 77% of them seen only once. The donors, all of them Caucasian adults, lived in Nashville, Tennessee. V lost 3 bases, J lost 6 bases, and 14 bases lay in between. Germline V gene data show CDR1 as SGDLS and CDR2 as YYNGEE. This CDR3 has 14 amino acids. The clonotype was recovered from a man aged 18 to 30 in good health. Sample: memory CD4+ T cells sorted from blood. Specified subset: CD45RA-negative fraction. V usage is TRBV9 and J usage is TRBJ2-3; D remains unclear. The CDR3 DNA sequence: TGTGCCAGCAGCGGGAGTCTTAACCCGGATACGCAGTATTTT. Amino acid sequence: CASSGSLNPDTQYF.